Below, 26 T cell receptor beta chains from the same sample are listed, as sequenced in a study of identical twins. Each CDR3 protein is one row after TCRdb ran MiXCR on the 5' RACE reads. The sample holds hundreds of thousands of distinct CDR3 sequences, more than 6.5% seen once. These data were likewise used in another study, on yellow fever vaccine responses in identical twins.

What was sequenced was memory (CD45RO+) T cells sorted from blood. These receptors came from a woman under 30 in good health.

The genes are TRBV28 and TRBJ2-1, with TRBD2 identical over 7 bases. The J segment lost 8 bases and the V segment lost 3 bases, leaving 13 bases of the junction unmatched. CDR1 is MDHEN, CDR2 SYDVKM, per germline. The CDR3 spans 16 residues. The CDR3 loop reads CASSFGLGRARDEQFF. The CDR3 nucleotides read TGTGCCAGCAGTTTTGGACTGGGGAGGGCCAGGGATGAGCAGTTCTTC.

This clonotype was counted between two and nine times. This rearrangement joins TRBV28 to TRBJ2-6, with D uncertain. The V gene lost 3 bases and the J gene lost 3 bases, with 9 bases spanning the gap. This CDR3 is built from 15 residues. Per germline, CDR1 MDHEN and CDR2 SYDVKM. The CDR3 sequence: CASSLISRGANVLTF. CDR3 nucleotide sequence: TGTGCCAGCAGTTTGATAAGTCGTGGGGCCAACGTCCTGACTTTC.

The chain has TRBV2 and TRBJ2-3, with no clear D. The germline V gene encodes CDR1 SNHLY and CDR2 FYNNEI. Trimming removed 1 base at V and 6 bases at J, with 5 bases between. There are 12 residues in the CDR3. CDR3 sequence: CASSEVADTQYF. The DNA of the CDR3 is TGTGCCAGCAGTGAAGTTGCCGATACGCAGTATTTT.

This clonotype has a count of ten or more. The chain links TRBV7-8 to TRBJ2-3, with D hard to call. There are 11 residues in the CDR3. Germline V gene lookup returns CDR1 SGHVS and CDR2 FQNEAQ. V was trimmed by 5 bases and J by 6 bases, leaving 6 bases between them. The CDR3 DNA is TGTGCCAGCAGCCCAACCGATACGCAGTATTTT. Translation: CASSPTDTQYF.

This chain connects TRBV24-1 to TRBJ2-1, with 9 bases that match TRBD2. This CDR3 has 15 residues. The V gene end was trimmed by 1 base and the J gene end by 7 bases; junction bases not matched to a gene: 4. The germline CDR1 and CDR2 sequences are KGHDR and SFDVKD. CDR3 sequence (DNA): TGTGCCACCAGTGATTTCGGCCTAGCGGGAAATGAGCAGTTCTTC. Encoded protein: CATSDFGLAGNEQFF.

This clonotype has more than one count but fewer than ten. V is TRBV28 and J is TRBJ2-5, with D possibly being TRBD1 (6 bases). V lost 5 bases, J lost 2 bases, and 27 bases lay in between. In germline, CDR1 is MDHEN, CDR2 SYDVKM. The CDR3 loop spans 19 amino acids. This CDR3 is CASSPLGVEVVGTQETQYF. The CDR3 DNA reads TGTGCCAGCAGTCCCCTCGGGGTAGAGGTAGTGGGGACACAAGAGACCCAGTACTTC.

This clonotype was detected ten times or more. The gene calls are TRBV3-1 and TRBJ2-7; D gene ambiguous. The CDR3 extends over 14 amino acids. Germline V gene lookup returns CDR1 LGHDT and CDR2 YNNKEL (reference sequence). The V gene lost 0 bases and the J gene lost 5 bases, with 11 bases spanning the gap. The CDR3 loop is CASSQDIRGDEQYF. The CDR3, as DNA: TGTGCCAGCAGCCAAGATATACGAGGAGACGAGCAGTACTTC.

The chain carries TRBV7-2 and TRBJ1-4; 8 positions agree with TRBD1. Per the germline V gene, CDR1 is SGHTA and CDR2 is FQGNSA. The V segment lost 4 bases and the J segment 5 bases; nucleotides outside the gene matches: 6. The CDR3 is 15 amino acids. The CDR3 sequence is CASSSQGAMNEKLFF. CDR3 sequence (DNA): TGTGCCAGCAGCTCGCAGGGGGCAATGAATGAAAAACTGTTTTTT.

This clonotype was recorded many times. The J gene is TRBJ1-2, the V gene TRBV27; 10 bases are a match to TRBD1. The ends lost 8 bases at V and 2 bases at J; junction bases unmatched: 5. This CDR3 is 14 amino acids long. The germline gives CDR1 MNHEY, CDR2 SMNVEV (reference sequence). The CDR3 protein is CASRPGQGNYGYTF. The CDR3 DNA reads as TGTGCCAGCCGACCGGGACAGGGGAACTATGGCTACACCTTC.

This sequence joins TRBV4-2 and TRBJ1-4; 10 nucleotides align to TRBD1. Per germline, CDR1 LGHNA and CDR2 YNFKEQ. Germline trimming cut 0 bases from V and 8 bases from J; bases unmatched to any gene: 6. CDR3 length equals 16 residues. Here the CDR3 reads CASSQEAGTGDEKLFF. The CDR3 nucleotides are TGTGCCAGCAGCCAAGAAGCCGGGACAGGGGACGAAAAACTGTTTTTT.

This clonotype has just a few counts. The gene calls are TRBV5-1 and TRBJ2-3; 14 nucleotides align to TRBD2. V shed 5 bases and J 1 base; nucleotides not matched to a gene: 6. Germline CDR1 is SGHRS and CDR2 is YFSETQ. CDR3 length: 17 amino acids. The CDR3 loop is CASSLTSGRAGTDTQYF. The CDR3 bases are TGCGCCAGCAGTTTGACTAGCGGGAGGGCCGGCACAGATACGCAGTATTTT.

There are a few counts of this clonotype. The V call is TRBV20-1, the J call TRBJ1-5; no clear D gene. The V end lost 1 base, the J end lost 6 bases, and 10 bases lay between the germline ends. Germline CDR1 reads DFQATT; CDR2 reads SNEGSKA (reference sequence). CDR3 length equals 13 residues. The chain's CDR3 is CSARGIGPQPQHF. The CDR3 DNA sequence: TGCAGTGCTAGAGGGATAGGGCCTCAGCCCCAGCATTTT.

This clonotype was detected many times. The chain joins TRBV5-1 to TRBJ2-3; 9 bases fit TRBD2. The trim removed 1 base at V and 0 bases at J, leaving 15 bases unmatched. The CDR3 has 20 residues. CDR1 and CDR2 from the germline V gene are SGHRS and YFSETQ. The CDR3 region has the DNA TGCGCCAGCAGCTTGAGGGAGTGGGTGCTAGCGGGGCCTAGCACAGATACGCAGTATTTT. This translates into CASSLREWVLAGPSTDTQYF.

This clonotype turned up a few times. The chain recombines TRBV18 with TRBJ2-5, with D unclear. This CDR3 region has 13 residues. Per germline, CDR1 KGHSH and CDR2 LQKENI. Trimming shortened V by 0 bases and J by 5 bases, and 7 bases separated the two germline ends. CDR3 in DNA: TGTGCCAGCTCACCACCGTCGACCGAGACCCAGTACTTC. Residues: CASSPPSTETQYF.

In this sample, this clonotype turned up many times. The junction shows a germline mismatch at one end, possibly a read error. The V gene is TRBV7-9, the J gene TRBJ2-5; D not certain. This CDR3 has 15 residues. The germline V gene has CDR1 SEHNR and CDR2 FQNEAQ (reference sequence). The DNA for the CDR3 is TGTGCCAGCACCTTAGTTCCGAACACCCAAGAGACCCAGTACTTC. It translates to CASTLVPNTQETQYF.

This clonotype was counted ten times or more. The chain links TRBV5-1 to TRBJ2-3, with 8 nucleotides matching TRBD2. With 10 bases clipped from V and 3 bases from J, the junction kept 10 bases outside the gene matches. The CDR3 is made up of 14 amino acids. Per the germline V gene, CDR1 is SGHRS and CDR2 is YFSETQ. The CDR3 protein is CASRAGASTDTQYF. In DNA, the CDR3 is TGCGCCTCCAGAGCGGGAGCATCGACAGATACGCAGTATTTT.

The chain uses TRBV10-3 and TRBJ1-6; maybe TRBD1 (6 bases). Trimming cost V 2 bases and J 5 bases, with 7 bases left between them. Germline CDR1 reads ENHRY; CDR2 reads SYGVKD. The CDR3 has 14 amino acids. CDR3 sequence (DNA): TGTGCCATCAGTGAGAGGGGGGATAATTCACCCCTCCACTTT. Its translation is CAISERGDNSPLHF.

The CDR3, as DNA: TGCAGTGCTAGAGATCCAGGGACATCCTACAATGAGCAGTTCTTC. Protein sequence: CSARDPGTSYNEQFF. The chain uses TRBV20-1 and TRBJ2-1; D may be TRBD1 (6 bases). Trimming removed 0 bases at V and 1 base at J, with 10 bases between. The CDR3 runs to 15 residues. In germline, CDR1 is DFQATT, CDR2 SNEGSKA (reference sequence).

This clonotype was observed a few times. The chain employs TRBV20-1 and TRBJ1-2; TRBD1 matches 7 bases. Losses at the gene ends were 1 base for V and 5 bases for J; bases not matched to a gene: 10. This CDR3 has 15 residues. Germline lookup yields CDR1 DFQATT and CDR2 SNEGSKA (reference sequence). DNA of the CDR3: TGCAGTGCTAGAGGCTCCTCTGACAGGGAGTATGGCTACACCTTC. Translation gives CSARGSSDREYGYTF.

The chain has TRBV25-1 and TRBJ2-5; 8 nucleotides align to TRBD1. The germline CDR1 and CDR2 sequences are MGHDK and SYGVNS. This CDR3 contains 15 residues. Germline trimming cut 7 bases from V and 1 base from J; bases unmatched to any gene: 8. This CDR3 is CASNTGGQFQETQYF. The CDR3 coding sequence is TGTGCCAGCAATACAGGGGGGCAGTTCCAAGAGACCCAGTACTTC. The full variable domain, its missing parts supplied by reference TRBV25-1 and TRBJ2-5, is EADIYQTPRYLVIGTGKKITLECSQTMGHDKMYWYQQDPGMELHLIHYSYGVNSTEKGDLSSESTVSRIRTEHFPLTLESARPSHTSQYLCASNTGGQFQETQYFGPGTRLLVL.

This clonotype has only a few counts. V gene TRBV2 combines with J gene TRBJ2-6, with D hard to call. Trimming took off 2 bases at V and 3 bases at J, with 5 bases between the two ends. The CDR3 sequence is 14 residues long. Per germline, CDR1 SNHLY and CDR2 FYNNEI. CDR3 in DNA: TGTGCCAGCAGTGAACAGTTTGGGGCCAACGTCCTGACTTTC. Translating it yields CASSEQFGANVLTF.

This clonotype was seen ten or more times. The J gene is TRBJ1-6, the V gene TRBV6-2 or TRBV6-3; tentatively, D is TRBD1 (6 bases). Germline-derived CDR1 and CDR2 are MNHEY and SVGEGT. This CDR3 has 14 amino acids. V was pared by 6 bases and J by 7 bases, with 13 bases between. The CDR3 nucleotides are TGTGCCAGCAGCTACGGACAGCTAAATTCACCCCTCCACTTT. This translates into CASSYGQLNSPLHF.

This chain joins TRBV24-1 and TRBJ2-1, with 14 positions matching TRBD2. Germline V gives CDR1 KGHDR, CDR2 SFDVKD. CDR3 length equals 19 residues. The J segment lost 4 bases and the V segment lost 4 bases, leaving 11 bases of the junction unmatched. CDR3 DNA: TGTGCCACCAGTGAATCGGGACTAGCGGGGGCCGACCGTTACAATGAGCAGTTCTTC. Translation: CATSESGLAGADRYNEQFF.

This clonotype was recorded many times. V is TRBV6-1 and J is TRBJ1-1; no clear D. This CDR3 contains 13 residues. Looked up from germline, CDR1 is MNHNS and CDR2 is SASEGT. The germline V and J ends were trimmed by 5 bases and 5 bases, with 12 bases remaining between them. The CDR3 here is CASSRGGETEAFF. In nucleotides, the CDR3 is TGTGCCAGCAGTCGGGGTGGGGAGACTGAAGCTTTCTTT.

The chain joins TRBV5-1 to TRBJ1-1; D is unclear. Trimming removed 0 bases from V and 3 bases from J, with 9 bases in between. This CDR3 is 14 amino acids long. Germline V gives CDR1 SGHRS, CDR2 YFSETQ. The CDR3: CASSLGYADTEAFF. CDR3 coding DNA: TGCGCCAGCAGCTTGGGATATGCGGACACTGAAGCTTTCTTT.

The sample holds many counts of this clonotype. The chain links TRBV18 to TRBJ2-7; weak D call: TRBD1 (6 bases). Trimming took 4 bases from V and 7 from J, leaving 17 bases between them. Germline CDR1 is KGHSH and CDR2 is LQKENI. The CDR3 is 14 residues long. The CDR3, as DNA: TGTGCCAGCTCACTAGAACAGGGTTTTGGGGAGCAGTACGTC. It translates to CASSLEQGFGEQYV.